This record covers a single T cell receptor beta chain. The data were taken from a study of human thymus T cells. Germline-derived CDR1 and CDR2 are SGHRS and YFSETQ. Trimming stripped 0 bases from V and 1 base from J, with 11 bases between. The CDR3 runs to 15 residues. TCRdb's copy holds only in-frame clones and misses some; the assay was immunoSEQ multiplex PCR. The sample has some 46,000 clones, just under 95% seen once. V gene TRBV5-1 combines with J gene TRBJ2-7; the D gene is possibly TRBD1 (7 bases). Sequences were obtained from blood. The clonotype originates from a girl younger than two with a congenital heart defect but otherwise immunologically healthy. The CDR3 reads CASSLDAGQSYEQYF. The CDR3 DNA reads TGCGCCAGCAGCTTGGACGCGGGACAGTCCTACGAGCAGTACTTC.